The clone carrying this TCR beta chain came up a few times. Its antigen is currently unknown. The data were obtained in a study of human T cells and chemical hapten exposure. Across the whole study: Small differences in pooled library volume mainly drove the variation in TCR yields per sample. The study, taken as a whole, reports: Those TCRs sitting above 1 in 1000 frequency stayed the same with DPC sensitization.

Library preparation tagged each individual cDNA molecule with a unique molecular identifier. TCRdb used MiXCR to reprocess the RACE reads, holding one entry per CDR3 protein. The sample records about 69,000 distinct CDR3 sequences, about 9.3% being singletons. V shed 8 bases, J shed 6 bases, and the junction held 18 bases outside the gene matches. CDR3 length equals 17 residues. Time point given: patch test 2, 6 weeks after DPC sensitization. Specified treatment: therapeutic diphenylcyclopropenone sensitization with weekly scalp DPC. This clonotype originated in a woman aged 50 to 60 with alopecia areata. Some clones in this sample may be carry-over from other donors' samples. The source material was whole blood, sampled in connection with sensitization to the hapten diphenylcyclopropenone (DPC). The gene calls are TRBV12-3 or TRBV12-4 and TRBJ2-3; 9 bases match TRBD2. The DNA of the CDR3 is TGTGCCAGCGGCGAGGAGGGACTAGCTTCTCGAAAGGATACGCAGTATTTT. Protein sequence: CASGEEGLASRKDTQYF.